This T cell receptor (beta chain) is from a study of a mutant IDH1 vaccine in newly diagnosed glioma. Overall study: The treated group averaged around 40 years old and was about 60% male, roughly 38% female. Patients got radiotherapy, temozolomide, or both beforehand, and most got both. Whole-study results and caveats: Vaccination elicited immune responses in around 92% of patients.

Only in-frame clones appear in the TCRdb table, and some are missing; sequencing was by immunoSEQ multiplex PCR. The sample includes tens of thousands of clones, about 91% of them seen just once. This sample's time point: baseline, week 1 (first vaccination visit). Treatment: pre-vaccination baseline after standard-of-care therapy. Each astrocytoma in the donors was new, WHO grade 3 or 4, IDH1-mutant and ATRX-lost. V shed 10 bases, J shed 4 bases, and the junction held 3 bases outside the gene matches. The CDR3 runs 13 residues. Germline-derived CDR1 and CDR2 are ENHRY and SYGVKD. Points on this clone: Its antigen is unidentified.

The specimen was PBMCs, collected from a glioma patient treated with radiotherapy, temozolomide or both. This chain uses TRBV10-3 with TRBJ2-3; 12 bases map to TRBD2. The TCR was taken from a man aged 50-59 years with glioma. The CDR3: CATSGRGSDTQYF. The CDR3 bases are TGTGCCACTAGCGGGAGGGGATCAGATACGCAGTATTTT.